This T cell receptor beta chain was sequenced for a study of glioma-infiltrating T cells after dendritic cell vaccination. At the level of the study: Samples are from glioblastoma patients in Phase I and II dendritic cell vaccine trials. Three intradermal dendritic cell vaccine injections were given every two weeks.

The primer mix had 60 V beta and 13 J beta primers. Assay: immunoSEQ multiplex PCR; the TCRdb copy retains only in-frame clones and omits some. The profile covers more than 95,000 clones, with around 90% appearing a single time and 2.7% taken by the ten largest. The time point was: after dendritic cell vaccination, including at tumor progression/relapse. The CDR3 contains 15 residues. The germline V and J ends were trimmed by 0 bases and 2 bases, with 9 bases remaining between them. The germline V gene has CDR1 SGDLS and CDR2 YYNGEE. The sample was blood, taken after dendritic cell vaccination. This clonotype originated in a human donor with glioblastoma. This sequence joins TRBV9 and TRBJ2-1, with a weak D call TRBD2 (5 bases). The CDR3 region has the DNA TGTGCCAGCAGCGTAGGGCTAGCTCCCTACAATGAGCAGTTCTTC. Its protein product is CASSVGLAPYNEQFF.